The subject of this entry is one TCR beta chain. The data originate from a study of control samples from healthy donors and cancer patients. TCRdb keeps only in-frame clones here, not all; method: immunoSEQ multiplex PCR. The table shows 120,000 to 150,000 clones, with just under 95% occurring only once. The CDR3 runs 12 residues. Deletions cut 6 bases from V and 3 bases from J, with 8 bases between. Germline V gives CDR1 SGHAT, CDR2 FQNNGV. The chain links TRBV11-2 to TRBJ1-2; TRBD1 is a possible D gene (6 bases). Sequenced: blood. This receptor was obtained from a man younger than 40 in good health. CDR3 region: CASSRTDYGYTF. The CDR3 region has the DNA TGTGCCAGCAGTCGGACAGACTATGGCTACACCTTC.